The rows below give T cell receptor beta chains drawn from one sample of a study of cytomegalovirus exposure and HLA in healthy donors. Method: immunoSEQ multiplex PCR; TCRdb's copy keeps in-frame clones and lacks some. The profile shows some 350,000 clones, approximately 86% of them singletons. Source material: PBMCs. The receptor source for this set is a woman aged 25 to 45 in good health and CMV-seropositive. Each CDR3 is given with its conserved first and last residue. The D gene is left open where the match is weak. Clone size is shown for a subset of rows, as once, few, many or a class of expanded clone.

cdr3_nt: TGTGCCAGCCACCTGGGGGTGGGCACTGAAGCTTTCTTT
cdr3_aa: CASHLGVGTEAFF
d_call: .
v_call: TRBV6-6
clone_size: .
j_call: TRBJ1-1

cdr3_nt: TGTGCCAGCAGCTTAGAGCACACGGGACAGGGTGCCTACGAGCAGTACTTC
cdr3_aa: CASSLEHTGQGAYEQYF
d_call: TRBD1
v_call: TRBV7-8
clone_size: .
j_call: TRBJ2-7

cdr3_nt: TGTGCCACCACAAGGGACGGATTGAACACTGAAGCTTTCTTT
cdr3_aa: CATTRDGLNTEAFF
d_call: .
v_call: TRBV7-8
clone_size: .
j_call: TRBJ1-1

cdr3_nt: TGCGCCAGCAGCTTGTTTACAGGAGAAGAGACCCAGTACTTC
cdr3_aa: CASSLFTGEETQYF
d_call: .
v_call: TRBV5-1
clone_size: .
j_call: TRBJ2-5

cdr3_nt: TGTGCCAGCAGCTGGACAGGGCGGGGCACCGGGGAGCTGTTTTTT
cdr3_aa: CASSWTGRGTGELFF
d_call: TRBD1
v_call: TRBV7-2
clone_size: .
j_call: TRBJ2-2

cdr3_nt: TGCGCCAGCAGCCAAGAAGTGCTTTTCGGGGAAAAACTGTTTTTT
cdr3_aa: CASSQEVLFGEKLFF
d_call: .
v_call: TRBV4-3
clone_size: .
j_call: TRBJ1-4

cdr3_nt: TGTGCCAGCAGTTACTACGGGAAGGAAGCTTTCTTT
cdr3_aa: CASSYYGKEAFF
d_call: .
v_call: TRBV6-5
clone_size: .
j_call: TRBJ1-1

cdr3_nt: TGTGCCAGCAGGGGGGCCCTTTACGAGCAGTACTTC
cdr3_aa: CASRGALYEQYF
d_call: .
v_call: TRBV6-1
clone_size: .
j_call: TRBJ2-7

cdr3_nt: TGTGCCAGCAGTACCCCGGGACAGGGAGCCTACGAGCAGTACTTC
cdr3_aa: CASSTPGQGAYEQYF
d_call: TRBD1
v_call: TRBV6-5
clone_size: once
j_call: TRBJ2-7

cdr3_nt: TGTGCCAGCACCAATCCGGGACTAGCGGGAGGGCCCTACAATGAGCAGTTCTTC
cdr3_aa: CASTNPGLAGGPYNEQFF
d_call: TRBD2
v_call: TRBV2
clone_size: once
j_call: TRBJ2-1